A single sample is the source of the 17 T cell receptor beta chains below, sequenced in a study of multiple sclerosis patients with progressive multifocal leukoencephalopathy. Libraries were prepared by immunoSEQ multiplex PCR; TCRdb keeps only in-frame clonotypes and omits some of them. The sample contains about 32,000 clones, roughly 89% of which appear only once. Time point in this sample: time of PML onset. Material: PBMCs, obtained from a patient treated with natalizumab. The receptors originated from a woman in her 40s with progressive multifocal leukoencephalopathy.

The chain joins TRBV12-5 to TRBJ2-7, with 11 bases fitting TRBD2. From germline, CDR1 is LGHNT and CDR2 FRNRAP. This CDR3 is built from 16 residues. The V segment lost 0 bases and the J segment 4 bases; nucleotides outside the gene matches: 5. Here the CDR3 DNA reads TGTGCTAGTGGTTTGGTAATTAGCGGGGGGGCTTACGAGCAGTACTTC. Amino acid sequence: CASGLVISGGAYEQYF.

This clone was detected a few times. The chain uses TRBV20-1 and TRBJ1-5; maybe TRBD1 (5 bases). The CDR3 sequence is 11 residues long. With 2 bases removed from V and 13 bases from J, the gap between germline ends came to 12 bases. Per the germline V gene, CDR1 is DFQATT and CDR2 is SNEGSKA (reference sequence). Here the CDR3 reads CSARTDNWQHF. CDR3 nucleotide sequence: TGCAGTGCTAGAACGGACAATTGGCAGCATTTT.

CDR3 sequence: CASRDTNTEAFF. For the CDR3, the DNA is TGTGCCAGCAGGGACACAAACACTGAAGCTTTCTTT. The genes are TRBV6-1 and TRBJ1-1; a weak D match, TRBD1 (5 bases). CDR3 length: 12 residues. Trimming removed 6 bases at V and 2 bases at J, with 7 bases between. Germline CDR1 MNHNS, CDR2 SASEGT.

This clone was counted a few times. This chain joins TRBV18 and TRBJ2-7; weak D call: TRBD1 (6 bases). CDR1 is KGHSH and CDR2 is LQKENI in the germline V gene. This CDR3 contains 14 residues. The V end was cut by 6 bases, the J end by 0 bases, with 12 bases between. CDR3 DNA: TGTGCCAGCTCCACAGGGCGCAGCTCCTACGAGCAGTACTTC. It translates to CASSTGRSSYEQYF.

J is TRBJ1-1 and V is TRBV6-5; 7 bases line up with TRBD1. The junction had 12 bases not matched to a gene; V was cut back by 3 bases and J by 5 bases. The CDR3 consists of 16 residues. Germline V CDR1 and CDR2: MNHEY, SVGAGI. CDR3 sequence (DNA): TGTGCCAGCAGTTATAGCTCAAGGGGGCCGGGTACTGAAGCTTTCTTT. As protein: CASSYSSRGPGTEAFF.

The chain's CDR3 is CASTQAGWAYEQYF. CDR3 sequence (DNA): TGTGCCAGCACTCAAGCGGGATGGGCCTACGAGCAGTACTTC. V is TRBV18 and J is TRBJ2-7, with 7 bases fitting TRBD2. The junction had 9 bases not matched to a gene; V was cut back by 8 bases and J by 2 bases. The length of the CDR3 is 14 residues. Germline lookup yields CDR1 KGHSH and CDR2 LQKENI.

The genes are TRBV9 and TRBJ2-5, with D possibly being TRBD2 (5 bases). CDR3 length: 16 amino acids. CDR1 SGDLS and CDR2 YYNGEE come from the germline V gene. Trimming took off 0 bases at V and 2 bases at J, with 14 bases between the two ends. The CDR3 region is CASSVDSLGLQETQYF. The CDR3 DNA is TGTGCCAGCAGCGTAGACTCTTTAGGACTGCAAGAGACCCAGTACTTC.

This clone was recorded once. The V call is TRBV7-9, the J call TRBJ2-7; no clear D gene. The length of the CDR3 is 10 residues. Germline-derived CDR1 and CDR2 are SEHNR and FQNEAQ (reference sequence). Trimming cost V 5 bases and J 4 bases, with 3 bases left between them. The CDR3 DNA is TGTGCCAGCAGCATTTACGAGCAGTACTTC. It is translated as CASSIYEQYF.

This clone was seen more than once but under ten times. The chain combines TRBV6-5 with TRBJ2-7, with 10 positions matching TRBD2. Trimming at V came to 4 bases and at J to 7 bases, leaving 7 bases not matched to a gene. CDR3 size: 14 residues. Germline CDR1 and CDR2: MNHEY and SVGAGI. The CDR3 protein is CASSLSGGAGEQYF. CDR3 DNA sequence: TGTGCCAGCAGTTTAAGCGGGGGGGCTGGGGAGCAGTACTTC.

The rearrangement joins TRBV4-1 to TRBJ2-7, with D possibly being TRBD1 (5 bases). V lost 2 bases, J lost 3 bases, and 11 bases lay in between. Germline CDR1 is MGHRA and CDR2 is YSYEKL. The CDR3 totals 14 residues. The DNA of the CDR3 is TGCGCCAGCAGCCAATTCGACAGATACTACGAGCAGTACTTC. It translates to CASSQFDRYYEQYF.

CDR3 in amino acids: CAISLGLLKETQYF. CDR3 in DNA: TGTGCCATCAGCCTGGGACTCCTAAAAGAGACCCAGTACTTC. V usage is TRBV10-3 and J usage is TRBJ2-5; TRBD2 is a possible D gene (6 bases). Germline values: CDR1 ENHRY, CDR2 SYGVKD. V lost 6 bases and J lost 3, with 14 bases in between. This CDR3 contains 14 residues.

A few counts support this clone. The chain has TRBV10-3 and TRBJ1-5; the D gene is possibly TRBD1 (5 bases). Trimming removed 8 bases at V and 6 bases at J, with 8 bases between. Germline V gene lookup returns CDR1 ENHRY and CDR2 SYGVKD. This CDR3 is 11 amino acids long. The CDR3 is CAIGDPQPQHF. The DNA of the CDR3 is TGTGCCATCGGGGACCCTCAGCCCCAGCATTTT.

The rearrangement joins TRBV29-1 to TRBJ2-7; a possible D gene is TRBD2 (6 bases). Germline CDR1 and CDR2: SQVTM and ANQGSEA. The CDR3 sequence is 15 residues long. V was clipped by 1 base and J by 3 bases, with 16 bases between them. The CDR3 reads CSVEGRAGSSYEQYF. In DNA, the CDR3 is TGCAGCGTTGAAGGGAGGGCAGGTTCGAGCTACGAGCAGTACTTC.

This clone was detected a few times. The V call is TRBV7-9, the J call TRBJ1-2, with 8 bases identical to TRBD1. The V segment lost 4 bases and the J segment 8 bases; nucleotides outside the gene matches: 3. The germline gives CDR1 SEHNR, CDR2 FQNEAQ (reference sequence). This CDR3 has 12 amino acids. The CDR3 here is CASSSGQGGYTF. In DNA form, the CDR3 reads TGTGCCAGCAGCTCCGGACAGGGAGGCTACACCTTC.

The chain carries TRBV28 and TRBJ1-5, with 7 nucleotides matching TRBD1. V dropped 5 bases and J dropped 3; count of bases not matched to a gene: 7. The CDR3 is 15 residues long. Germline V gives CDR1 MDHEN, CDR2 SYDVKM. The CDR3 protein is CASSPTGANNQPQHF. As DNA, the CDR3 is TGTGCCAGCAGTCCCACAGGGGCGAACAATCAGCCCCAGCATTTT.

The V and J genes are TRBV15 and TRBJ2-2; perhaps D is TRBD1 or TRBD2 (5 bases each). The CDR3 is made up of 17 amino acids. The V end lost 2 bases, the J end lost 5 bases, and 18 bases lay between the germline ends. Germline V gene data show CDR1 as LNHNV and CDR2 as YYDKDF (reference sequence). The CDR3 reads CATSRSPRDAMTGELFF. Here the CDR3 DNA reads TGTGCCACCAGCAGATCACCCCGGGACGCAATGACCGGGGAGCTGTTTTTT.

The V call is TRBV29-1, the J call TRBJ2-1, with D uncertain. Trimming removed 0 bases at V and 6 bases at J, with 6 bases between. This CDR3 has 12 amino acids. CDR1 is SQVTM, CDR2 ANQGSEA, per germline. The CDR3 DNA reads TGCAGCGTTGAAGACTCGTTCAATGAGCAGTTCTTC. Its protein product is CSVEDSFNEQFF.